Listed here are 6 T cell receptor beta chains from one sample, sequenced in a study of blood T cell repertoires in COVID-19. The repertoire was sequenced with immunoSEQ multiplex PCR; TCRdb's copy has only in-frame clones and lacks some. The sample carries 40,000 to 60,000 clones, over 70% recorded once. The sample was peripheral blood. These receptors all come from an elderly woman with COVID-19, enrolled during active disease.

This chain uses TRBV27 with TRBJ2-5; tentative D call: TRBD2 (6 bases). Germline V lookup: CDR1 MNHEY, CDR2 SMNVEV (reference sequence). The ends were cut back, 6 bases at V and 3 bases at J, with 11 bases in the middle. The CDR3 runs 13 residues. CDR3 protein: CASSVGGEETQYF. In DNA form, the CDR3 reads TGTGCCAGCAGCGTAGGAGGGGAAGAGACCCAGTACTTC.

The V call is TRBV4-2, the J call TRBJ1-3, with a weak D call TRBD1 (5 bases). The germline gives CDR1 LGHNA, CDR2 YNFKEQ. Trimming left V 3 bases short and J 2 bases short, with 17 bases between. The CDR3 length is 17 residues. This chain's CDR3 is CASSQGVGGRTGNTIYF. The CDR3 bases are TGTGCCAGCAGCCAGGGGGTGGGGGGTAGAACTGGAAACACCATATATTTT.

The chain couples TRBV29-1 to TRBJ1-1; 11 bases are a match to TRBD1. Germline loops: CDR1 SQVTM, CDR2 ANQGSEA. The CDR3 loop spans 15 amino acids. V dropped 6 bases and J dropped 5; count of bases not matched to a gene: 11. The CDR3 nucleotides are TGCAGCGTCCCCGGGACAGGGGGGTTGTGGACTGAAGCTTTCTTT. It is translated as CSVPGTGGLWTEAFF.

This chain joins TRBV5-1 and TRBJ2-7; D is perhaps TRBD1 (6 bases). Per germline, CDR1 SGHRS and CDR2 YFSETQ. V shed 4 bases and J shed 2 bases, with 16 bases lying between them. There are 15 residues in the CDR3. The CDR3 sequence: CASSGGQTPAYEQYF. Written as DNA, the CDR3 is TGCGCCAGCAGCGGGGGCCAGACGCCGGCCTACGAGCAGTACTTC.

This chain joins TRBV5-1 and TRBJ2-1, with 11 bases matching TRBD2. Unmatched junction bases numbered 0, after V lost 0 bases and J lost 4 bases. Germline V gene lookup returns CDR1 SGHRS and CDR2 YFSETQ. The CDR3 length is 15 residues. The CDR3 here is CASSLVAGGYNEQFF. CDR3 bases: TGCGCCAGCAGCTTGGTAGCGGGGGGGTACAATGAGCAGTTCTTC.

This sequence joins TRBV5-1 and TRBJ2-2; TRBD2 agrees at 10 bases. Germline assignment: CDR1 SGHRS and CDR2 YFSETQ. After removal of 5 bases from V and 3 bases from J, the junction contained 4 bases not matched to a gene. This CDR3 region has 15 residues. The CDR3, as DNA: TGCGCCAGCAGTCGTCTAGCGGGGGACACCGGGGAGCTGTTTTTT. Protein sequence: CASSRLAGDTGELFF.